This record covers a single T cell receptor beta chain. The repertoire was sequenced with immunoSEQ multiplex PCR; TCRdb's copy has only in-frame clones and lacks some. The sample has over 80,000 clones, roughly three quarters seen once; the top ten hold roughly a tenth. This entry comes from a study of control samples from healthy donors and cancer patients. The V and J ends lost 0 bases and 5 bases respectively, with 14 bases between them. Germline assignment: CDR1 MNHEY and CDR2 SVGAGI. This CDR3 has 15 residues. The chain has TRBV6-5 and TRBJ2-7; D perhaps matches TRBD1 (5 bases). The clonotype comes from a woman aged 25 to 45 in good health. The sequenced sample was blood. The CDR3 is CASSYSDEVRDEQYF. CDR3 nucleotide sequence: TGTGCCAGCAGTTACTCGGATGAGGTCAGGGACGAGCAGTACTTC.